This is a list of T cell receptor beta chains from one sample in a study of post-analysis software for immune sequencing data. TCRdb fed the PCR reads into MiXCR, producing one record per CDR3 protein. The table includes 650,000 to 850,000 distinct CDR3 sequences, around 46% detected once. The sample consisted of blood. The receptors here all came from a girl aged 5-17 years with multiple sclerosis. CDR3s include the opening cysteine and the closing phenylalanine or tryptophan. Size is stated for part of the rows, as once, few or many counts, or as a class when the clone is expanded.

clone_size	v_call	cdr3_length	j_call	cdr3_aa
.	TRBV3-1	17	TRBJ2-5	CASRPLAGGQESGTQYF
.	TRBV14	15	TRBJ2-7	CASSVGAYNTYEQYF
.	TRBV9	14	TRBJ2-7	CASSVSPGEREQYF
.	TRBV10-3	14	TRBJ1-4	CAIRESEDRGKLFF
.	TRBV20-1	17	TRBJ1-2	CSAGEALTGYSNYGYTF
.	TRBV9	14	TRBJ1-1	CASSPEQTGAEAFF
.	TRBV20-1	14	TRBJ2-1	CSARGVAGRGEQFF
.	TRBV6-6	12	TRBJ2-6	CAIRSGANVLTF
.	TRBV5-1	15	TRBJ2-1	CAGSTEDRGVDEQFF
.	TRBV12-5	14	.	CASGSGTFPYEQYF
.	TRBV6-5	14	TRBJ2-7	CASSYNGGTYEQYF
few	TRBV29-1	11	TRBJ2-5	CSGLQRETQYF
.	TRBV9	14	TRBJ2-1	CASSVAGAENEQFF
few	TRBV3-1	13	TRBJ1-5	CANSPPGNQPQHF
.	TRBV20-1	13	TRBJ2-1	CSASNSEYNEQFF
few	TRBV20-1	18	TRBJ2-7	CSARDNWGRSGRAYEQYF
few	TRBV29-1	14	TRBJ2-7	CSVDSGTGGGEQYF
.	TRBV20-1	16	TRBJ2-3	CSAREASGRGTDTQYF
.	TRBV11-2	13	TRBJ2-1	CASSLTMGNEQFF
.	TRBV7-9	16	.	CASSLGGTDLSETQYF
.	TRBV3-1	15	TRBJ2-6	CASSIDRPGANVLTF
.	TRBV11-3	12	TRBJ1-1	CASRVRGTEAFF
.	TRBV12-5	12	TRBJ1-1	CTSGNRDTKAFF
.	TRBV3-1	13	TRBJ1-5	CASSQDVLQPQHF
few	TRBV10-3	15	TRBJ2-7	CAISARDRDGYEQYF
.	TRBV7-9	17	TRBJ2-7	CASSLAGGLSAHYEQYF
.	TRBV19	17	TRBJ1-1	CASTNVRGILLNTEAFF
few	TRBV25-1	19	TRBJ1-4	CASSGLTLGTTGGYEKLFF
.	TRBV14	16	TRBJ2-5	CASSQAGLGLKETQYF
few	TRBV10-3	15	TRBJ2-1	CAISVEASVNNEQFF
.	TRBV9	13	TRBJ2-1	CASSGHRSGEQFF
.	TRBV14	15	TRBJ2-3	CASSHLAIGGGTQYF
few	TRBV9	16	TRBJ2-1	CASSVDGLAGRDEQFF
.	TRBV24-1	16	TRBJ1-2	CATSDLRADGYYGHTF
.	TRBV6-5	16	TRBJ2-1	CASSPFSGTSYNGQFF
few	TRBV6-5	13	TRBJ2-5	CASRFGVQETQYF
.	TRBV6-5	17	TRBJ2-7	CASSYSRTGAVQDEQYF
.	TRBV12-3/TRBV12-4	13	TRBJ2-5	CASSLSTEETQYF
.	TRBV30	16	TRBJ2-5	CAWGPGVVPTPGEQYF
few	TRBV10-3	12	TRBJ1-6	CAIRRENSPLHF
.	TRBV11-3	16	TRBJ2-1	CASSLDIAGEPREQFF
few	TRBV4-3	16	TRBJ2-5	CASSPMGLADQETQYF
few	TRBV12-3/TRBV12-4	16	TRBJ2-7	CASSLITGSITYEQYF
.	TRBV29-1	13	TRBJ1-2	CSVAQGNDYGYTF
.	TRBV7-8	19	TRBJ2-7	CASSPSVGDSPSPIGEQYF
.	TRBV2	15	TRBJ2-7	CASSGGTGWSYEQYF
few	TRBV20-1	11	TRBJ1-1	CSALRTVEAFF
few	TRBV28	15	TRBJ2-7	CASRPTLYPSYEQYF
few	TRBV6-5	14	TRBJ2-3	CASSFRLDTDTQYF
few	TRBV7-9	12	TRBJ1-2	CASSLPKYGYTF
few	TRBV20-1	16	TRBJ2-2	CSAPGAGRLFTGELFF
.	TRBV3-1	15	TRBJ1-2	CASSQDIGRRYGYTF
.	TRBV10-3	16	TRBJ2-3	CAISESNSGSTGTQYF
few	TRBV6-1	15	TRBJ2-4	CASSDPALTKNIQYF